Included here is one T cell receptor beta chain sequence, with context. The source of the sample is a study of blood T cell repertoires in COVID-19. Study-level information: COVID-19 samples collected from the United States, Italy and Spain covered acute and convalescent phases. The analysed material was cDNA or gDNA that came from T cells, B-cell-depleted T cells, or PBMCs.

The CDR3 is made up of 15 amino acids. The ends lost 4 bases at V and 1 base at J; junction bases unmatched: 5. The V gene's germline CDR1 is SGHTA and CDR2 FQGNSA. As processed by the authors: Using reference gene primer amplification, nucleated cell counts were estimated. Using immunoSEQ multiplex PCR, the repertoire was profiled, and TCRdb retains in-frame clones only, with some absent. The DNA was the basis for D and trimming; V, J and clone size are from that table. This sample yields 160,000 or so clones, of which approximately 90% are seen a single time; more than 1.5% belongs to the top ten. Material: peripheral blood. The chain joins TRBV7-2 to TRBJ1-1, with 8 bases identical to TRBD1. The clonotype was recovered from a woman between 45 and 60 years old with acute or convalescent COVID-19. This CDR3 is CASSWAGGRNTEAFF. In DNA form, the CDR3 reads TGTGCCAGCAGCTGGGCAGGGGGCCGGAACACTGAAGCTTTCTTT.